This is a list of T cell receptor beta chains from one sample in a study of tumor-infiltrating lymphocytes in oesophageal squamous cell carcinoma. From the PCR reads, TCRdb called clonotypes with MiXCR, one entry per CDR3 protein. The table records roughly 13,000 distinct CDR3 sequences, 46% of them present only once. The sequenced material came from blood. The receptors were sampled from a male donor with esophageal squamous cell carcinoma. CDR3s include the opening cysteine and the closing phenylalanine or tryptophan. Each record gives: CDR3 DNA, CDR3 protein, J gene, D gene, clone size, V gene. A D gene is named only where the DNA matches it firmly. Size is omitted from some rows. Given values are once, few, many or a class for expanded clones.

DNA: TGTGCCAGGGGAGACAGGGGGCTTGGTAGCGTACACAATGAGCAGTTCTTC
CDR3: CARGDRGLGSVHNEQFF
J: TRBJ2-1
D: TRBD1
size: .
V: TRBV7-9

DNA: TGTGCCAGCAGCGATACAACAGGCGGTAATTCACCCCTCCACTTT
CDR3: CASSDTTGGNSPLHF
J: TRBJ1-6
D: .
size: .
V: TRBV7-2

DNA: TGCGCCAGCAAATTGCAAGGGGTTTCTGGAGAGACCCAGTACTTC
CDR3: CASKLQGVSGETQYF
J: TRBJ2-5
D: .
size: many
V: TRBV10-2

DNA: TGTGCCAGCAGCTTAGAGGGACAGTACACAGATACGCAGTATTTT
CDR3: CASSLEGQYTDTQYF
J: TRBJ2-3
D: TRBD1
size: few
V: TRBV7-2

DNA: TGTGCCAGCAGCCCAGGACTAGCGGGAAACGAGCAGTACTTC
CDR3: CASSPGLAGNEQYF
J: TRBJ2-7
D: TRBD2
size: medium-sized
V: TRBV7-2

DNA: TGTGCCAGCAGCCCGGGACAGGGGGTCTACAATGAGCAGTACTTC
CDR3: CASSPGQGVYNEQYF
J: TRBJ2-7
D: TRBD1
size: many
V: TRBV6-1

DNA: TGTGCCAGCACCCAAGGGGGGGGACAGGGAGGTGCAGATACGCAGTATTTT
CDR3: CASTQGGGQGGADTQYF
J: TRBJ2-3
D: TRBD1
size: few
V: TRBV7-2

DNA: TGTGCCAGCAGCTTGACCGGGATCCACAATGAGCAGTTCTTC
CDR3: CASSLTGIHNEQFF
J: TRBJ2-1
D: .
size: many
V: TRBV11-3

DNA: TGTGCCAGCAGCTTAGGCCGGGGCAGGGCCCCAGAGACCCAGTACTTC
CDR3: CASSLGRGRAPETQYF
J: TRBJ2-5
D: .
size: .
V: TRBV11-3

DNA: TGTGCCAGCTCTAATTGGGGATTTGAGAACACTGAAGCTTTCTTT
CDR3: CASSNWGFENTEAFF
J: TRBJ1-1
D: .
size: few
V: TRBV18

DNA: TGTGCCAGCAGCTTTGTCCCCTGGACAGCCGGACTAGCGACGGCCGGGGAGCTGTTTTTT
CDR3: CASSFVPWTAGLATAGELFF
J: TRBJ2-2
D: TRBD2
size: many
V: TRBV11-1

DNA: TGTGCCAGCAGCCAAGATCTCGTAGGGTCAGGGGAGACCCAGTACTTC
CDR3: CASSQDLVGSGETQYF
J: TRBJ2-5
D: .
size: few
V: TRBV14

DNA: TGTGCCACCAGTGATTTACTAGCGGGAGGAACAGATACGCAGTATTTT
CDR3: CATSDLLAGGTDTQYF
J: TRBJ2-3
D: TRBD2
size: medium-sized
V: TRBV24-1

DNA: TGTGCCAGCAGTTGGGGGAGACAGGGTCGAAACTACGAGCAGTACTTC
CDR3: CASSWGRQGRNYEQYF
J: TRBJ2-7
D: TRBD1
size: .
V: TRBV6-8

DNA: TGTGCCACCAGTCGGGAAGGGGACACCGGGGAGCTGTACTTC
CDR3: CATSREGDTGELYF
J: TRBJ2-5
D: .
size: few
V: TRBV24-1

DNA: TGTGCCAGCAGCTACCGGGGGATCGGGGAGCTGTTTTTT
CDR3: CASSYRGIGELFF
J: TRBJ2-2
D: .
size: .
V: TRBV6-6

DNA: TGTGCCAGCAGTTACTCCCCACGGTACACTGAAGCTTTCTTT
CDR3: CASSYSPRYTEAFF
J: TRBJ1-1
D: .
size: many
V: TRBV6-6

DNA: TGTGCTAGTGGTCCCTCGTACACTGAAGCTTTCTTT
CDR3: CASGPSYTEAFF
J: TRBJ1-1
D: .
size: .
V: TRBV12-5

DNA: TGTGCCAGCAGACTGAGCGGGGCGGGCACAGATACGCAGTATTTT
CDR3: CASRLSGAGTDTQYF
J: TRBJ2-3
D: TRBD2
size: .
V: TRBV12-3/TRBV12-4

DNA: TGTGCCAGCAGAACCCCGGGACAGGGAACCGGGGAGCTGTTTTTT
CDR3: CASRTPGQGTGELFF
J: TRBJ2-2
D: TRBD1
size: .
V: TRBV7-1

DNA: TGTGCCAGCAGCTTGGGGTCTGCAGCAGATACGCAGTATTTT
CDR3: CASSLGSAADTQYF
J: TRBJ2-3
D: .
size: few
V: TRBV7-9

DNA: TGTGCCAGCAGCTTATATCGGTATCAGCCCCAGCATTTT
CDR3: CASSLYRYQPQHF
J: TRBJ1-5
D: .
size: .
V: TRBV7-6

DNA: TGTGCCAGCAGCTTAGCGGGCCGGGAGATGAATGAGCAGTACTTC
CDR3: CASSLAGREMNEQYF
J: TRBJ2-4
D: .
size: once
V: TRBV7-9

DNA: TGTGCTAGCAGCTTATTAGCGGGGGGCCTAAATGAGCAGTACTTC
CDR3: CASSLLAGGLNEQYF
J: TRBJ2-7
D: TRBD2
size: .
V: TRBV7-6

DNA: TGCAGTGCGTCGGGACTAGCGAACTACAATGAGCAGTTCTTC
CDR3: CSASGLANYNEQFF
J: TRBJ2-1
D: TRBD2
size: few
V: TRBV20-1

DNA: TGTGCCAGCAGTTTCTCGGGGAACACAGATACGCAGTATTTT
CDR3: CASSFSGNTDTQYF
J: TRBJ2-3
D: .
size: many
V: TRBV27

DNA: TGTGCCAGCAGACAAATGACAGGGGTCTGGTACTTC
CDR3: CASRQMTGVWYF
J: TRBJ2-7
D: TRBD1
size: many
V: TRBV28

DNA: TGTGCCAGCAGCCTAGCGGGAGGGTTCCCCACAGATACGCAGTATTTT
CDR3: CASSLAGGFPTDTQYF
J: TRBJ2-3
D: TRBD2
size: .
V: TRBV7-2

DNA: TGTGCCAGCAGTCGGACAGGGAGCACAGATACGCAGTATTTT
CDR3: CASSRTGSTDTQYF
J: TRBJ2-3
D: TRBD1
size: .
V: TRBV6-1

DNA: TGTGCCAGCAGTTCGATACACTACAATGAGCAGTTCTTC
CDR3: CASSSIHYNEQFF
J: TRBJ2-1
D: .
size: few
V: TRBV28

DNA: TGTGCCAGCAGTTTAGACTCCCTCTACAATGAGCAGTTCTTC
CDR3: CASSLDSLYNEQFF
J: TRBJ2-1
D: .
size: .
V: TRBV27

DNA: TGTGCCAGCATCTACAGGGCAGGTCAGCCCCAGCATTTT
CDR3: CASIYRAGQPQHF
J: TRBJ1-5
D: .
size: .
V: TRBV7-2

DNA: TGTGCAAGTCGCTTAGCCCTAGCGGAGAACAATGAGCAGTTCTTC
CDR3: CASRLALAENNEQFF
J: TRBJ2-1
D: .
size: once
V: TRBV12-2

DNA: TGTGCCAGCAGAAGGACTAGCGGCCAAGGGGACCAGGAGCAGTTCTTC
CDR3: CASRRTSGQGDQEQFF
J: TRBJ2-1
D: TRBD2
size: few
V: TRBV12-3/TRBV12-4

DNA: TGTGCCAGCAGCTTGCCGGGGGCGCAAGATACGCAGTATTTT
CDR3: CASSLPGAQDTQYF
J: TRBJ2-3
D: .
size: .
V: TRBV7-6

DNA: TGTGCCAGCAGCTGGACCAGGGAAGAGACCCAGTACTTC
CDR3: CASSWTREETQYF
J: TRBJ2-5
D: .
size: .
V: TRBV11-1

DNA: TGTGCCAGCAGTCTTATGGGACGAAGACAGGGATCGCATGAGCAGTTCTTC
CDR3: CASSLMGRRQGSHEQFF
J: TRBJ2-1
D: TRBD1
size: once
V: TRBV28

DNA: TGTGCCAGCACTCTTGGGGTGACCCAGTACTTC
CDR3: CASTLGVTQYF
J: TRBJ2-5
D: .
size: medium-sized
V: TRBV28

DNA: TGTGCCAGCAGCTTAGATGTCAGCTCCTACAATGAGCAGTTCTTC
CDR3: CASSLDVSSYNEQFF
J: TRBJ2-1
D: .
size: .
V: TRBV7-2

DNA: TGTGCCAGCAGCAGCTGGACAACCCTCAACACTGAAGCTTTCTTT
CDR3: CASSSWTTLNTEAFF
J: TRBJ1-1
D: .
size: medium-sized
V: TRBV6-1

DNA: TGTGCCAGCAGTTATCGGGACAGGGGCTACGAGCAGTACTTC
CDR3: CASSYRDRGYEQYF
J: TRBJ2-7
D: TRBD1
size: medium-sized
V: TRBV6-6

DNA: TGTGCCAGCAGCTTAGCCCGGGGAAACACTTTCTTT
CDR3: CASSLARGNTFF
J: TRBJ1-1
D: .
size: .
V: TRBV7-8

DNA: TGTGCCAGTAGGAACAAGGGAAGCACAGATACGCAGTATTTT
CDR3: CASRNKGSTDTQYF
J: TRBJ2-3
D: .
size: many
V: TRBV19

DNA: TGTGCCAGCAGCTTAGCAAATCAGGGGTGGGAGACCCAGTACTTC
CDR3: CASSLANQGWETQYF
J: TRBJ2-5
D: .
size: .
V: TRBV11-3

DNA: TGTGCCAGCAGCTTAAGGTGGACGTCGGGTGAGCAGTTCTTC
CDR3: CASSLRWTSGEQFF
J: TRBJ2-1
D: .
size: few
V: TRBV7-3

DNA: TGTGCCAGCAGTCCGCTACGAAGCGGGAGCAATGAGCAGTTCTTC
CDR3: CASSPLRSGSNEQFF
J: TRBJ2-1
D: TRBD2
size: .
V: TRBV6-5

DNA: TGTGCCAGCAGCTTAGGAGCCGACAGGGGGCACACCATATATTTT
CDR3: CASSLGADRGHTIYF
J: TRBJ1-3
D: TRBD1
size: .
V: TRBV7-2

DNA: TGTGCCAGCAGTTTAACCAATCAGCCCCAGCATTTT
CDR3: CASSLTNQPQHF
J: TRBJ1-5
D: .
size: many
V: TRBV12-3/TRBV12-4

DNA: TGCGCCAGCAGCCAAGAGGGCAGGAGCTCCTACGAGCAGTACTTC
CDR3: CASSQEGRSSYEQYF
J: TRBJ2-7
D: .
size: .
V: TRBV4-3

DNA: TGTGCCAGCAGAGACAGAGGACTAGTAGTTAATGAGCAGTTCTTC
CDR3: CASRDRGLVVNEQFF
J: TRBJ2-1
D: TRBD2
size: .
V: TRBV27